The 9 T cell receptor beta chains presented below share a single source sample, sequenced in a study of Ad26.COV2.S vaccination and SARS-CoV-2 variants. The table came from immunoSEQ multiplex PCR; TCRdb's copy has only in-frame clones and leaves some out. Of about 420,000 clones listed, roughly 90% are singletons. Indicated treatment: around 19 received Ad26.COV2.S at low or high dose, single or two shots; about 5 received placebo; per-sample allocation not given. The samples date from day 63 after the first vaccine or placebo injection. The sample here was peripheral blood, taken in a trial of Ad26.COV2.S vaccine versus placebo. Every receptor here comes from a person aged 18-60 years who received the Ad26.COV2.S COVID-19 vaccine or a placebo.

J is TRBJ2-7 and V is TRBV4-1; either TRBD1 or TRBD2 may fit D (6 bases each). From germline, CDR1 is MGHRA and CDR2 YSYEKL. This CDR3 is 15 amino acids long. Between the trimmed V and J ends, which lost 1 base and 2 bases, there was a span of 12 bases. CDR3 loop: CASSQGAGGPYEQYF. The CDR3 DNA is TGCGCCAGCAGCCAAGGGGCTGGGGGGCCCTACGAGCAGTACTTC.

This clone appeared a single time. The V call is TRBV9, the J call TRBJ2-3, with D possibly matching TRBD1 (6 bases). Between the trimmed V and J ends, which lost 0 bases and 1 base, there was a span of 9 bases. The CDR3 is made up of 15 amino acids. CDR1 and CDR2 (germline): SGDLS, YYNGEE. CDR3 coding DNA: TGTGCCAGCAGCGTAGAGGGGGTTCGCACAGATACGCAGTATTTT. Translating it yields CASSVEGVRTDTQYF.

This chain joins TRBV3-1 (or the pseudogene TRBV3-2) and TRBJ1-6, with no clear D. The CDR3 extends over 15 amino acids. Germline V CDR1 and CDR2: LGHDT, YNNKEL (reference sequence). V gave up 4 bases and J gave up 5 bases, with 12 bases separating them. Written as DNA, the CDR3 is TGTGCCAGCAGCCCTTTACCAGGCAATAATTCACCCCTCCACTTT. Protein product: CASSPLPGNNSPLHF.

The chain employs TRBV19 and TRBJ2-7, with 7 bases fitting TRBD1. The CDR3 totals 13 residues. J lost 6 bases, V lost 4 bases, and 6 bases had no gene match. Germline V gives CDR1 LNHDA, CDR2 SQIVND (reference sequence). This chain's CDR3 is CASSTGTEREQYF. CDR3 DNA sequence: TGTGCCAGTAGTACCGGGACAGAACGCGAGCAGTACTTC.

The CDR3 DNA is TGCGCCAGCAGCCCGCCGCGTGCGGGTGGCGGGGAGCTGTTTTTT. Protein: CASSPPRAGGGELFF. V and J are TRBV5-1 and TRBJ2-2; possibly TRBD2 for D (5 bases). The CDR3 length is 15 residues. The germline gives CDR1 SGHRS, CDR2 YFSETQ. Trimming removed 4 bases from V and 7 bases from J, with 17 bases in between.

The chain joins TRBV6-5 to TRBJ1-1; D not certain. In germline, CDR1 is MNHEY, CDR2 SVGAGI. The ends were cut back, 5 bases at V and 7 bases at J, with 14 bases in the middle. The length of the CDR3 is 13 residues. The CDR3 is CASSLGRLNEAFF. The DNA for the CDR3 is TGTGCCAGCAGTCTCGGGAGGCTCAATGAAGCTTTCTTT.

The CDR3 region has the DNA TGTGCCAGCAGCTTAGGAGGGGCCAGGGGAGCTTTCTTT. As protein: CASSLGGARGAFF. This chain joins TRBV11-2 and TRBJ1-1, with a possible D match to TRBD1 (6 bases). Trimming removed 1 base from V and 10 bases from J, with 13 bases in between. Germline lookup yields CDR1 SGHAT and CDR2 FQNNGV. The CDR3 consists of 13 residues.

This clone is a singleton in its sample. A read error may account for a junction end that differs from germline. The J gene is TRBJ2-3, the V gene TRBV10-3, with TRBD2 matching 8 bases. In germline, CDR1 is ENHRY, CDR2 SYGVKD. The CDR3 is 15 residues long. The CDR3 reads CAISNERGSIDTQYF. The DNA of the CDR3 is TGTGCCATCAGTAATGAGCGGGGGAGCATAGATACGCAGTATTTT.

The CDR3 region is CASNTGVSYNSPLHF. Here the CDR3 DNA reads TGTGCCAGCAATACAGGGGTGTCCTATAATTCACCCCTCCACTTT. This chain connects TRBV28 to TRBJ1-6; 7 bases agree with TRBD1. Germline V gene lookup returns CDR1 MDHEN and CDR2 SYDVKM. This CDR3 is 15 amino acids long. After removal of 7 bases from V and 1 base from J, the junction contained 4 bases not matched to a gene.